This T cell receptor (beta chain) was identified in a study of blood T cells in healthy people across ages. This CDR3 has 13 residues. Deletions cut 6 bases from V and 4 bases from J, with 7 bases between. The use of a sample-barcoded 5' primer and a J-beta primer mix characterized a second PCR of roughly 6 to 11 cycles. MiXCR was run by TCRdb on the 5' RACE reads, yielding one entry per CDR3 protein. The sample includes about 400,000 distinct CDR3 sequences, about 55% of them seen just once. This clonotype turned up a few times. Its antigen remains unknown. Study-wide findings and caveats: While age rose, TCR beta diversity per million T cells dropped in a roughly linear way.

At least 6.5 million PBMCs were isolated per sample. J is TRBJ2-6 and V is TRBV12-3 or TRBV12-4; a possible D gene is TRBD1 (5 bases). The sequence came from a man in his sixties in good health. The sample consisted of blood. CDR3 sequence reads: CASRQAGANVLTF. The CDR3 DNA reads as TGTGCCAGCAGACAGGCCGGGGCCAACGTCCTGACTTTC.